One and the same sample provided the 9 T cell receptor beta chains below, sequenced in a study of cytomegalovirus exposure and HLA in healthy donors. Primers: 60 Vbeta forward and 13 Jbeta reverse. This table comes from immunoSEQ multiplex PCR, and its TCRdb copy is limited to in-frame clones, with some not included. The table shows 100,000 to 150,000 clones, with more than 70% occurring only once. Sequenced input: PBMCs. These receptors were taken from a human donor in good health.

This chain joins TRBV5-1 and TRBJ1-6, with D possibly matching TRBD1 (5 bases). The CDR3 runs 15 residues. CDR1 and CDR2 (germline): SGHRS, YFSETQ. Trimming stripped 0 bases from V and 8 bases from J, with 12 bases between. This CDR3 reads CASSLEGRGDSPLHF. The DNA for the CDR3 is TGCGCCAGCAGCTTGGAGGGCCGGGGGGATTCACCCCTCCACTTT.

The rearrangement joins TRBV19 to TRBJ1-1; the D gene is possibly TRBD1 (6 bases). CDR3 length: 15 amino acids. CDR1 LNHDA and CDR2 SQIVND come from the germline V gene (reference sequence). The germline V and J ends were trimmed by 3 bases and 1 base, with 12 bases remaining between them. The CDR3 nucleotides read TGTGCCAGTAGTATGGGGGGGCTCGGGAACACTGAAGCTTTCTTT. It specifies CASSMGGLGNTEAFF.

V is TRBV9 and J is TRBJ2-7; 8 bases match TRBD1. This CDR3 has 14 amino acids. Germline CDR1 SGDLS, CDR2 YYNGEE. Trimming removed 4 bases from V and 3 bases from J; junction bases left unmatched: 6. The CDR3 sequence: CASSPGTGDYEQYF. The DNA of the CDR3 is TGTGCCAGCAGCCCCGGGACAGGAGACTACGAGCAGTACTTC. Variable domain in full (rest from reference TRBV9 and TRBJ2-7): DSGVTQTPKHLITATGQRVTLRCSPRSGDLSVYWYQQSLDQGLQFLIQYYNGEERAKGNILERFSAQQFPDLHSELNLSSLELGDSALYFCASSPGTGDYEQYFGPGTRLTVT.

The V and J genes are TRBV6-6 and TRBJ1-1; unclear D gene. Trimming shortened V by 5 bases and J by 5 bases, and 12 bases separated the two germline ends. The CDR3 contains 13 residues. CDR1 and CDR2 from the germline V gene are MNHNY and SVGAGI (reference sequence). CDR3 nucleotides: TGTGCCAGCAGTACCTTTACGGGGACTGAAGCTTTCTTT. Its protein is CASSTFTGTEAFF.

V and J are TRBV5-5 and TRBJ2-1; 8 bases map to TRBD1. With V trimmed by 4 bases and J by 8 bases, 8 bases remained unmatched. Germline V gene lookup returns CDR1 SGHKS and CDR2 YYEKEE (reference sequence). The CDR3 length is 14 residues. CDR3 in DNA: TGTGCCAGCAGCCCGCGCAGGACAGGGCATGAGCAGTTCTTC. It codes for CASSPRRTGHEQFF.

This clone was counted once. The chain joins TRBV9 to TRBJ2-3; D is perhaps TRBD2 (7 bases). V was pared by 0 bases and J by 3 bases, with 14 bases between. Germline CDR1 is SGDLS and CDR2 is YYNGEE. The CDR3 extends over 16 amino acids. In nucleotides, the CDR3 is TGTGCCAGCAGCGTAGAACCGGGGGGCCGTACAGATACGCAGTATTTT. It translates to CASSVEPGGRTDTQYF.

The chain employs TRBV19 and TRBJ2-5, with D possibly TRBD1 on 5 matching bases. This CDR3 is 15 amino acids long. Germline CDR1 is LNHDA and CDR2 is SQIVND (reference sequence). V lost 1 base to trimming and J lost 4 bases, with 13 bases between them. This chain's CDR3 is CASSIGGPRVETQYF. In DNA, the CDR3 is TGTGCCAGTAGTATAGGGGGCCCTCGGGTAGAGACCCAGTACTTC.

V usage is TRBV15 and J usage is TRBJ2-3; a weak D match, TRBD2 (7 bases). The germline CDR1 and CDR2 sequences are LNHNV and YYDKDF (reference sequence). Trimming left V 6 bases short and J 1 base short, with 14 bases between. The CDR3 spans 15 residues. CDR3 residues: CATRRAGAGTDTQYF. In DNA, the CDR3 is TGTGCCACCAGGAGGGCGGGGGCCGGCACAGATACGCAGTATTTT. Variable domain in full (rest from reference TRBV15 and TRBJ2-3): DAMVIQNPRYQVTQFGKPVTLSCSQTLNHNVMYWYQQKSSQAPKLLFHYYDKDFNNEADTPDNFQSRRPNTSFCFLDIRSPGLGDTAMYLCATRRAGAGTDTQYFGPGTRLTVL.

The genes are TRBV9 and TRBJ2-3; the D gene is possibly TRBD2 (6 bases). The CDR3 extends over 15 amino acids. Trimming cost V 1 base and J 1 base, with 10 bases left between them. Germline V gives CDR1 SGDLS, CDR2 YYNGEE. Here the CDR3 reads CASSVSAGRTDTQYF. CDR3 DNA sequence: TGTGCCAGCAGCGTATCCGCGGGGCGCACAGATACGCAGTATTTT.